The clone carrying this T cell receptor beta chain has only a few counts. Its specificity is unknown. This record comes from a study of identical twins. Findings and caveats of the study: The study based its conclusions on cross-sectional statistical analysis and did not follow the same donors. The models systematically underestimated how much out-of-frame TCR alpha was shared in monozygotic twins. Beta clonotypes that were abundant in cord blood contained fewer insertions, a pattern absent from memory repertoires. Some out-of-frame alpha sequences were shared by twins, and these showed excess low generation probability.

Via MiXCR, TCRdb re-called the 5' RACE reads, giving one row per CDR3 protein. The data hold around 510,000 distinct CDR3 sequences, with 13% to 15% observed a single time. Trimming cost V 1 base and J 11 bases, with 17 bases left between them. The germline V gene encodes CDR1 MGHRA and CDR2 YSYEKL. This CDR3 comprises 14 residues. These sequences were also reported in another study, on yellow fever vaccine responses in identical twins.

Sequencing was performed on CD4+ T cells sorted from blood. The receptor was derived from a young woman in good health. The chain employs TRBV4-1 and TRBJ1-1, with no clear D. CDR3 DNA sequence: TGCGCCAGCAGCCAAGCTAGAGACACCGGCCCCGCTTTCTTT. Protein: CASSQARDTGPAFF.